This T cell receptor (beta chain) is drawn from a study of human thymus T cells. This CDR3 is built from 17 residues. Trimming removed 1 base at V and 4 bases at J, with 17 bases between. Germline V CDR1 and CDR2: LGHNA, YNFKEQ. Produced via immunoSEQ multiplex PCR; TCRdb's table is partial and in-frame only. The table includes roughly 130,000 clones, approximately 96% detected once. Resections from corrective heart surgery provided thymus tissue. The sample donors, healthy Finnish infants, were having corrective surgery for congenital heart defects. The clonotype comes from a boy younger than two with a congenital heart defect but otherwise immunologically healthy. The chain combines TRBV4-2 with TRBJ1-3; the D gene is possibly TRBD1 (5 bases). Sequenced input: thymus tissue. As DNA, the CDR3 is TGTGCCAGCAGCCAAGTCGGGACGGCCACCAAGGGAAACACCATATATTTT. Translated: CASSQVGTATKGNTIYF.